One sample yielded the 7 T cell receptor beta chains listed below, sequenced in a study of OX40 agonist ivuxolimab in advanced cancers. Sequencing was performed with immunoSEQ multiplex PCR; in TCRdb, only in-frame clones are kept and a portion is missing. This table has around 80,000 clones, 70% to 85% appearing once. The sample in question was CD4+ or CD8+ T cells sorted from blood, obtained in a trial of the OX40 agonist ivuxolimab. Every receptor here comes from an adult with an advanced solid tumor such as melanoma, head and neck, liver or kidney cancer.

The chain joins TRBV5-6 to TRBJ1-2; a weak D match, TRBD1 (5 bases). Deletions cut 0 bases from V and 4 bases from J, with 16 bases between. The V gene's germline CDR1 is SGHDT and CDR2 YYEEEE. The CDR3 extends over 16 amino acids. The CDR3 DNA sequence: TGTGCCAGCAGCTTGGTTGGGCAGGGTGGAGGCTATGGCTACACCTTC. Encoded protein: CASSLVGQGGGYGYTF.

The gene calls are TRBV7-2 and TRBJ2-3, with 13 bases lining up with TRBD2. CDR3 size: 16 residues. The germline V gene encodes CDR1 SGHTA and CDR2 FQGNSA. Trimming removed 5 bases from V and 6 bases from J; junction bases left unmatched: 8. CDR3 nucleotide sequence: TGTGCCAGCAGCCTGGGACTAGCGGGGACGGTCGATACGCAGTATTTT. It yields the protein CASSLGLAGTVDTQYF.

This chain joins TRBV7-3 and TRBJ2-1; D is undetermined. CDR3 size: 15 residues. Germline CDR1 and CDR2: SGHTA and FQGTGA. Between the trimmed V and J ends, which lost 1 base and 2 bases, there was a span of 9 bases. CDR3 amino acids: CASSLMWTTYNEQFF. As DNA, the CDR3 is TGTGCCAGCAGCTTAATGTGGACCACCTACAATGAGCAGTTCTTC.

The chain couples TRBV5-1 to TRBJ1-1; a weak D match, TRBD1 (5 bases). V lost 0 bases, J lost 0 bases, and 12 bases lay in between. Germline CDR1 and CDR2: SGHRS and YFSETQ. The CDR3 totals 16 residues. The CDR3 protein is CASSLEGATMNTEAFF. For the CDR3, the DNA is TGCGCCAGCAGCTTGGAAGGGGCGACCATGAACACTGAAGCTTTCTTT.

J is TRBJ1-4 and V is TRBV7-9; no clear D gene. V was trimmed by 4 bases and J by 11 bases, leaving 14 bases between them. The CDR3 contains 13 residues. Per germline, CDR1 SEHNR and CDR2 FQNEAQ (reference sequence). CDR3 DNA sequence: TGTGCCAGCAGCTCGACAATAGATGGGAAACTGTTTTTT. Its protein is CASSSTIDGKLFF.

This clone has only one observation. The chain couples TRBV7-2 to TRBJ2-1, with D perhaps assigned TRBD1 or TRBD2 (5 bases each). Germline V gene data show CDR1 as SGHTA and CDR2 as FQGNSA. The CDR3 runs 19 residues. V was clipped by 0 bases and J by 0 bases, with 18 bases between them. CDR3 sequence (DNA): TGTGCCAGCAGCTTAGCTGGGTGGACATCTACTAGCTCCTACAATGAGCAGTTCTTC. This gives the protein CASSLAGWTSTSSYNEQFF.

This chain connects TRBV10-1 to TRBJ2-6; D may be TRBD2 (5 bases). Germline CDR1 is WNHNN and CDR2 is SYGVQD (reference sequence). Trimming stripped 6 bases from V and 1 base from J, with 7 bases between. CDR3 size: 14 residues. CDR3 region: CASSRGSGANVLTF. The DNA of the CDR3 is TGCGCCAGCAGCCGAGGGTCTGGGGCCAACGTCCTGACTTTC.